These 7 T cell receptor beta chains share one sample of origin, sequenced in a study of blood T cells in healthy people across ages. It was with a sample-barcoded 5' primer and a J-beta primer mix that a second PCR of roughly 7 to 12 cycles was run. A single record per CDR3 protein comes from TCRdb applying MiXCR to the 5' RACE reads. The sample contains approximately 670,000 distinct CDR3 sequences, over 40% of which appear only once. Sequencing was carried out using blood. These receptors came from a man of 80 years or more in good health.

The chain combines TRBV7-6 with TRBJ2-6; possibly TRBD1 for D (5 bases). This CDR3 has 18 residues. V lost 2 bases and J lost 2, with 16 bases in between. Germline values: CDR1 SGHVS, CDR2 FNYEAQ. CDR3 nucleotides: TGTGCCAGCAGCTTACTTCAGGGAACGCAAACTGGGGCCAACGTCCTGACTTTC. Translated: CASSLLQGTQTGANVLTF.

The chain couples TRBV28 to TRBJ2-5; 13 bases are shared with TRBD2. The J call may be wrong; the DNA end is better matched by TRBJ2-7. The germline V gene encodes CDR1 MDHEN and CDR2 SYDVKM. This CDR3 region has 16 residues. The CDR3 nucleotides are TGTGCCAGCAGTTTACTCGGACTAGCGGGAGTGCTCGAGCAGTACTTC. It specifies CASSLLGLAGVLEQYF.

Comment on this clonotype: This could be a read error, since a much larger clone is one nucleotide away. The V gene is TRBV12-3 or TRBV12-4, the J gene TRBJ2-1; D is unclear. The CDR3 runs to 13 residues. The V gene lost 6 bases and the J gene lost 13 bases, with 19 bases spanning the gap. CDR3 loop: CASSDRLAETQFF. In DNA form, the CDR3 reads TGTGCCAGCAGCGATCGGTTGGCTGAGACCCAGTTCTTC.

The sample holds a few counts of this clonotype. This chain links TRBV7-3 with TRBJ2-5; no definite D call. V gave up 5 bases and J gave up 2 bases, with 18 bases separating them. Germline CDR1 and CDR2: SGHTA and FQGTGA. The CDR3 loop spans 16 amino acids. Here the CDR3 DNA reads TGTGCCAGCAGCCCACTGGGTGTTGGGCTTCAAGAGACCCAGTACTTC. This translates into CASSPLGVGLQETQYF.

V and J are TRBV19 and TRBJ1-2; 9 bases match TRBD1. V was pared by 6 bases and J by 8 bases, with 7 bases of the junction left unmatched. The CDR3 loop spans 13 amino acids. CDR1 and CDR2 (germline): LNHDA, SQIVND (reference sequence). In DNA, the CDR3 is TGTGCCAGTAGCCAACAGGGGGCGGAAGGCTACACCTTC. Encoded protein: CASSQQGAEGYTF. Together with reference TRBV19 and TRBJ1-2, the CDR3 gives the full variable domain: DGGITQSPKYLFRKEGQNVTLSCEQNLNHDAMYWYRQDPGQGLRLIYYSQIVNDFQKGDIAEGYSVSREKKESFPLTVTSAQKNPTAFYLCASSQQGAEGYTFGSGTRLTVV.

The rearrangement joins TRBV7-8 to TRBJ2-1; D remains unclear. The V gene lost 1 base and the J gene lost 5 bases, with 12 bases spanning the gap. The CDR3 is made up of 15 amino acids. Germline V gene lookup returns CDR1 SGHVS and CDR2 FQNEAQ. The CDR3 loop is CASSLEGLPHNEQFF. CDR3 DNA: TGTGCCAGCAGCTTAGAAGGGCTTCCCCACAATGAGCAGTTCTTC. The variable domain in full, completed from reference TRBV7-8 and TRBJ2-1, reads GAGVSQSPRYKVAKRGQDVALRCDPISGHVSLFWYQQALGQGPEFLTYFQNEAQLDKSGLPSDRFFAERPEGSVSTLKIQRTQQEDSAVYLCASSLEGLPHNEQFFGPGTRLTVL.

This rearrangement joins TRBV7-9 to TRBJ1-1, with no clear D. Germline V lookup: CDR1 SEHNR, CDR2 FQNEAQ (reference sequence). CDR3 length: 14 residues. Trimming removed 3 bases at V and 1 base at J, with 9 bases between. The CDR3 DNA follows: TGTGCCAGCAGCTTTTTAACATCGAACACTGAAGCTTTCTTT. It translates to CASSFLTSNTEAFF.